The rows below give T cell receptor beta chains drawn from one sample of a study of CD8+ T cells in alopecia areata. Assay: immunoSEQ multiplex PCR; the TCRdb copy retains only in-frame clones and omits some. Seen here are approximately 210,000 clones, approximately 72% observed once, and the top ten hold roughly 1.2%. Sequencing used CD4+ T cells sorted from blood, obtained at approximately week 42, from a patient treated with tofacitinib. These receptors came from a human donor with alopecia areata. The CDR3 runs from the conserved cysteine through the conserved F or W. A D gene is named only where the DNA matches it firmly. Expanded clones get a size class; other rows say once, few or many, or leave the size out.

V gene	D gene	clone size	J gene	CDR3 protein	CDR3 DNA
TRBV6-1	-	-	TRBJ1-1	CASRAIEAFF	TGTGCCAGCAGGGCCATTGAAGCTTTCTTT
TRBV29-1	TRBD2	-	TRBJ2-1	CSVDPRLAGGNEQFF	TGCAGCGTTGATCCCCGACTAGCGGGGGGCAATGAGCAGTTCTTC
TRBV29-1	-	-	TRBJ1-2	CSVEDPHRSGYTF	TGCAGCGTTGAAGATCCCCACAGGAGTGGCTACACCTTC
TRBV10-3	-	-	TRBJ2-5	CAISSTGSGETQYF	TGTGCCATCAGTTCAACAGGCAGTGGGGAGACCCAGTACTTC
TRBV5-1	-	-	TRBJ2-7	CASSSAYSYDQYF	TGCGCCAGCAGCTCAGCATATAGTTACGATCAGTACTTC
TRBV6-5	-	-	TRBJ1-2	CASRKTGLANYGYTF	TGTGCCAGCAGGAAGACAGGTCTAGCTAACTATGGCTACACCTTC
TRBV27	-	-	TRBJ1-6	CASSLRNSPLHF	TGTGCCAGCAGTTTAAGGAATTCACCCCTCCACTTT
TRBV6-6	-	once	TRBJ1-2	CASSEIGGAYTF	TGTGCCAGCAGTGAGATTGGGGGCGCCTACACCTTC
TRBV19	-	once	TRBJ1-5	CASSSLQVLGNQPQHF	TGTGCCAGTAGTAGTCTTCAGGTTTTGGGCAATCAGCCCCAGCATTTT
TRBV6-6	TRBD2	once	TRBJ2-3	CASSPWGGITDTQYF	TGTGCCAGCAGTCCCTGGGGGGGGATCACAGATACGCAGTATTTT
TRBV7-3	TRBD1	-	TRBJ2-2	CASSVDRVTTGELFF	TGTGCCAGCAGCGTGGACAGGGTAACCACCGGGGAGCTGTTTTTT
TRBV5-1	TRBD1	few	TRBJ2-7	CASSTPGTGSHEQYF	TGCGCCAGCAGCACACCCGGGACAGGGAGCCACGAGCAGTACTTC
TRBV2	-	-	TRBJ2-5	CASHPGPPETQYF	TGTGCCAGCCACCCAGGGCCTCCGGAGACCCAGTACTTC
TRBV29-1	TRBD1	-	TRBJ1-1	CSAIGQGVSEAFF	TGCAGCGCAATTGGACAGGGGGTATCTGAAGCTTTCTTT
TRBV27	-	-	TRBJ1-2	CASSYGLGLYGYTF	TGTGCCAGCAGTTATGGGTTGGGTCTCTATGGCTACACCTTC
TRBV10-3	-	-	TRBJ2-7	CAISGEISYEQYF	TGTGCCATCAGTGGGGAGATCTCCTACGAGCAGTACTTC
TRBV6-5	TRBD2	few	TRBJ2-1	CASTRGSGVDEQFF	TGTGCCAGCACCCGGGGTAGCGGGGTGGATGAGCAGTTCTTC
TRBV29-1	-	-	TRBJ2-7	CSVAQGGSYEQYF	TGCAGCGTTGCACAGGGAGGTAGCTACGAGCAGTACTTC
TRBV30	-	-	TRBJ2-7	CAWSITAPSKYF	TGTGCCTGGAGCATTACAGCACCGTCAAAGTACTTC
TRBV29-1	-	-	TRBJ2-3	CSVDAGDLSDTQYF	TGCAGCGTTGACGCAGGGGATCTTTCAGATACGCAGTATTTT
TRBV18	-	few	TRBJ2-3	CASSRSTDTQYF	TGTGCCAGCTCACGAAGCACAGATACGCAGTATTTT
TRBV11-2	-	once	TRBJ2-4	CASKDRDRKNIQYF	TGTGCCAGCAAGGACCGGGATCGCAAAAACATTCAGTACTTC
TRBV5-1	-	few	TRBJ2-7	CASSLTPATYEQYF	TGCGCCAGCAGCTTGACCCCCGCAACCTACGAGCAGTACTTC
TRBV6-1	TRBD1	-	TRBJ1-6	CAIRDRGYSPLHF	TGTGCCATCCGGGACAGGGGTTATTCACCCCTCCACTTT
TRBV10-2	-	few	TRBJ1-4	CASSENLTGEKLFF	TGCGCCAGCAGTGAGAACCTAACGGGAGAAAAACTGTTTTTT